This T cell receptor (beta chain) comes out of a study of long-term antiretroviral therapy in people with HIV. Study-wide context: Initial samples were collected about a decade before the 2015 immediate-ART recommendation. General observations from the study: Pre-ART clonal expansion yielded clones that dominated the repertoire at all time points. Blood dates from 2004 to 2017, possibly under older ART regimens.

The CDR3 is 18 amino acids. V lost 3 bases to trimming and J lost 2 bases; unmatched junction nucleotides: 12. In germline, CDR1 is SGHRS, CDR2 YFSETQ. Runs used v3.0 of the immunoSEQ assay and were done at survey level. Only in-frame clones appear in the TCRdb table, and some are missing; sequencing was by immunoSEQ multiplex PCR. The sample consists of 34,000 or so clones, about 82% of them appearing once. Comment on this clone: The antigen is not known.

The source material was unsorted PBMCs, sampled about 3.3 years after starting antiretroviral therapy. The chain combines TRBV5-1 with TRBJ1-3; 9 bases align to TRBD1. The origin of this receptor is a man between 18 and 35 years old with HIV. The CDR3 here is CASSSPGQGVLAGNTIYF. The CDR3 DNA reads TGCGCCAGCAGCTCACCGGGACAGGGAGTATTAGCTGGAAACACCATATATTTT.